These T cell receptor beta chains were read from a single sample in a study of blood T cell repertoires in COVID-19. Clones were sequenced by immunoSEQ multiplex PCR, and TCRdb holds only the in-frame ones, with some missing. The sample has approximately 110,000 clones, 86% seen once; the top ten hold roughly 4%. The sample comprised peripheral blood. These receptors came from a man between 35 and 55 years old with acute or convalescent COVID-19. Each CDR3 is given with its conserved first and last residue.

j_call v_call cdr3_length cdr3_aa
TRBJ2-7 TRBV7-2 17 CASSLQASGGATYEQYF
TRBJ1-5 TRBV6-2/TRBV6-3 15 CASSYQWEGGQPQHF
TRBJ1-5 TRBV30 14 CAWSGTGQNQPQHF
TRBJ1-1 TRBV29-1 15 CSVESLGLGRTEAFF
TRBJ2-3 TRBV9 15 CASSVRAGGADTQYF
TRBJ1-1 TRBV7-9 15 CASSLYPGGFTEAFF
TRBJ2-5 TRBV19 15 CASSIGLAGQETQYF
TRBJ2-1 TRBV18 14 CASSRSGSDNEQFF
TRBJ1-1 TRBV7-2 14 CASSLNRGNTEAFF
TRBJ1-4 TRBV11-2 16 CASTRYGITTNEKLFF
TRBJ2-1 TRBV7-2 13 CASSQVGGNEQFF
TRBJ1-5 TRBV6-1 13 CASSEMSPPAQHF
TRBJ2-1 TRBV29-1 16 CSVANRDSGRVNEQFF
TRBJ1-6 TRBV5-1 19 CASSISTGTGGLLGSPLHF
TRBJ2-5 TRBV7-8 11 CASSPQETQYF
TRBJ2-3 TRBV3-1/TRBV3-2 17 CASSLLTSGRYEDTQYF
TRBJ1-5 TRBV6-5 15 CASSDGTGGFQPQHF
TRBJ2-5 TRBV11-3 15 CASSFGRAERETQYF
TRBJ1-1 TRBV2 13 CASNEAPNTEAFF
TRBJ1-2 TRBV9 14 CASSVSGGSYGYTF
TRBJ1-3 TRBV19 15 CASSIAGISGNTIYF
TRBJ1-3 TRBV30 13 CAWDISSGNTIYF
TRBJ1-1 TRBV5-5 16 CASSLALGGVNTEAFF
TRBJ2-5 TRBV27 17 CASSPLRLTGRGETQYF
TRBJ2-1 TRBV6-2/TRBV6-3 17 CASSYSGGLAGNNEQFF
TRBJ2-1 TRBV19 14 CASTGASGRGEQFF
TRBJ2-3 TRBV5-1 16 CASTRAAGVPTDTQYF
TRBJ1-5 TRBV3-1/TRBV3-2 15 CASSLTGTGNQPQHF
TRBJ2-5 TRBV4-2 16 CASSRQSRGAGETQYF
TRBJ2-1 TRBV5-1 16 CASSLGTSGSYNEQFF
TRBJ1-1 TRBV18 18 CASSPYVPAGTANTEAFF